The rows below give T cell receptor beta chains drawn from one sample of a study of response to subunit inactivated influenza vaccine. MiXCR was run by TCRdb on the RT-PCR reads, yielding one entry per CDR3 protein. Seen here are more than 700,000 distinct CDR3 sequences, approximately 21% observed once, and the top ten hold roughly 10%. This material consisted of PBMCs from blood, taken more than 4 days after vaccination. These receptors all come from a man aged 45-65 years who received an inactivated influenza vaccine. The CDR3 runs from the conserved cysteine through the conserved F or W. A D gene is named only where the DNA matches it firmly. Size tells how often a clone was seen (once, few, many) or the class of an expanded clone, and some rows leave it out.

d_call clone_size j_call v_call cdr3_aa cdr3_nt
NA many TRBJ2-7 TRBV5-1 CASSLAPASYEQYF TGCGCCAGCAGCTTGGCCCCAGCCTCCTACGAGCAGTACTTC
TRBD2 NA TRBJ2-7 TRBV7-2 CASSNSGSMNEQYF TGTGCCAGCAGCAATAGCGGGAGCATGAACGAGCAGTACTTC
NA few TRBJ2-1 TRBV7-2 CASSLARTVNEQFF TGTGCCAGCAGCTTGGCTCGGACGGTCAATGAGCAGTTCTTC
TRBD1 NA TRBJ2-5 TRBV20-1 CSAGQGADETQYF TGCAGTGCTGGACAGGGGGCGGATGAGACCCAGTACTTC
NA once TRBJ2-7 TRBV7-2 CASSPPGLAGHEQYF TGTGCCAGCAGCCCGCCCGGGCTAGCAGGCCACGAGCAGTACTTC
TRBD2 many TRBJ2-7 TRBV6-1 CASKPPTGGPYEQYF TGTGCCAGCAAACCCCCGACGGGAGGGCCCTACGAGCAGTACTTC
NA NA TRBJ2-1 TRBV25-1 CASSEEQSYNEQFF TGTGCCAGCAGTGAGGAGCAGTCCTACAATGAGCAGTTCTTC
NA NA TRBJ1-5 TRBV10-2 CASSESGSNQPQHF TGCGCCAGCAGTGAGTCAGGTAGTAATCAGCCCCAGCATTTT
NA NA TRBJ1-5 TRBV2 CASREGGPQHF TGTGCCAGCAGAGAGGGGGGGCCCCAGCATTTT
NA many TRBJ2-1 TRBV5-1 CASSLASVYNEQFF TGCGCCAGCAGCTTGGCCTCCGTCTACAATGAGCAGTTCTTC
NA NA TRBJ1-2 TRBV5-1 CASSLGPDSTYGYTF TGCGCCAGCAGCTTGGGGCCTGACAGCACCTATGGCTACACCTTC
TRBD1 NA TRBJ2-2 TRBV14 CASSQFRDRRTGELFF TGTGCCAGCAGCCAATTCCGGGACAGGCGCACCGGGGAGCTGTTTTTT
TRBD2 NA TRBJ2-1 TRBV29-1 CSDTSVDYNEQFF TGCAGCGACACTAGCGTCGACTACAATGAGCAGTTCTTC
NA NA TRBJ2-4 TRBV29-1 CSVETVRLAKNIQYF TGCAGCGTCGAGACAGTTCGTCTAGCCAAAAACATTCAGTACTTC
NA NA TRBJ2-6 TRBV10-3 CAISQGTSGANVLTF TGTGCCATCAGTCAGGGAACCTCTGGGGCCAACGTCCTGACTTTC
NA few TRBJ1-5 TRBV20-1 CSARQWGRNQPQHF TGCAGTGCTAGACAATGGGGTCGCAATCAGCCCCAGCATTTT
NA NA TRBJ2-7 TRBV4-1 CASRLDVRGYEQYF TGCGCCAGCAGGCTCGACGTTCGGGGGTACGAGCAGTACTTC
NA few TRBJ2-7 TRBV29-1 CSVVRQGIPYEQYF TGCAGCGTTGTTCGGCAGGGTATCCCCTACGAGCAGTACTTC
NA few TRBJ1-2 TRBV20-1 CSASPRPRGYTF TGCAGTGCTAGCCCCAGGCCTAGGGGCTACACCTTC
NA NA TRBJ2-3 TRBV27 CASSRPQTDTQYF TGTGCCAGCAGCCGACCGCAAACAGATACGCAGTATTTT
TRBD1 many TRBJ1-5 TRBV5-6 CASSPGQGTNQPQHF TGTGCCAGCAGTCCTGGACAGGGGACGAATCAGCCCCAGCATTTT
NA few TRBJ2-4 TRBV20-1 CSARVTGHIAKNIQYF TGCAGTGCTAGAGTTACAGGACATATAGCCAAAAACATTCAGTACTTC
NA NA TRBJ1-4 TRBV12-3/TRBV12-4 CASGGGVITNEKLFF TGTGCCAGCGGGGGCGGGGTGATAACTAATGAAAAACTGTTTTTT
NA NA TRBJ2-1 TRBV29-1 CSVGGEHFF TGCAGCGTTGGCGGTGAGCACTTCTTC
TRBD1 NA TRBJ1-2 TRBV5-1 CASSKRTGVSDYGYTF TGCGCCAGCAGCAAACGGACAGGGGTATCAGACTATGGCTACACCTTC
TRBD1 few TRBJ2-4 TRBV20-1 CSAKPGQGLAKNIQYF TGCAGTGCTAAACCGGGACAGGGGCTAGCCAAAAACATTCAGTACTTC
NA NA TRBJ1-1 TRBV20-1 CSAFIPNTEAFF TGCAGTGCCTTTATTCCGAACACTGAAGCTTTCTTT
NA NA TRBJ1-1 TRBV18 CASSPREGPNTEAFF TGTGCCAGCTCACCACGGGAGGGGCCGAACACTGAAGCTTTCTTT
NA many TRBJ2-5 TRBV5-1 CASSLVVGSGETQYF TGCGCCAGCAGCTTGGTGGTCGGGAGTGGAGAGACCCAGTACTTC
TRBD2 NA TRBJ2-1 TRBV10-3 CAISESLSGGAGEQFF TGTGCCATCAGTGAGTCCCTTAGCGGGGGGGCCGGTGAGCAGTTCTTC